This T cell receptor beta chain was captured by sequencing in a study of control samples from healthy donors and cancer patients. Data came from immunoSEQ multiplex PCR; TCRdb stores just in-frame clones and leaves some out. In the table there are 210,000 or so clones, 90% to 95% of which are singletons. CDR3 length: 18 amino acids. Unmatched junction bases numbered 11, after V lost 1 base and J lost 2 bases. Germline values: CDR1 LGHNT, CDR2 FRNRAP. This clone was seen only once. The TCR originated in a man younger than 45 in good health. The specimen sequenced was blood. The chain couples TRBV12-5 to TRBJ2-3, with 8 bases identical to TRBD2. CDR3 in DNA: TGTGCTAGTGGTTTGGAATTAGTTCGGCGGGGGGCCACAGATACGCAGTATTTT. Its translation is CASGLELVRRGATDTQYF.